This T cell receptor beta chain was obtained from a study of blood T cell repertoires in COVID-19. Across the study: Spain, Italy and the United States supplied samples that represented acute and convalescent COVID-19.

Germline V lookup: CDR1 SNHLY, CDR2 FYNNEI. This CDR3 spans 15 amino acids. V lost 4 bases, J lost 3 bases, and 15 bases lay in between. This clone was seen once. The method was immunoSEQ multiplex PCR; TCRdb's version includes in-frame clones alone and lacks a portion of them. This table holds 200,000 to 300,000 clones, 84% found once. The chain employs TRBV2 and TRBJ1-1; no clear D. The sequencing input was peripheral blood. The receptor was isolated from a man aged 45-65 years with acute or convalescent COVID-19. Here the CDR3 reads CASSARQSIYTEAFF. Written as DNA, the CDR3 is TGTGCCAGCAGTGCAAGACAATCCATTTACACTGAAGCTTTCTTT. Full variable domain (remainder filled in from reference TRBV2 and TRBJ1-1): EPEVTQTPSHQVTQMGQEVILRCVPISNHLYFYWYRQILGQKVEFLVSFYNNEISEKSEIFDDQFSVERPDGSNFTLKIRSTKLEDSAMYFCASSARQSIYTEAFFGQGTRLTVV.